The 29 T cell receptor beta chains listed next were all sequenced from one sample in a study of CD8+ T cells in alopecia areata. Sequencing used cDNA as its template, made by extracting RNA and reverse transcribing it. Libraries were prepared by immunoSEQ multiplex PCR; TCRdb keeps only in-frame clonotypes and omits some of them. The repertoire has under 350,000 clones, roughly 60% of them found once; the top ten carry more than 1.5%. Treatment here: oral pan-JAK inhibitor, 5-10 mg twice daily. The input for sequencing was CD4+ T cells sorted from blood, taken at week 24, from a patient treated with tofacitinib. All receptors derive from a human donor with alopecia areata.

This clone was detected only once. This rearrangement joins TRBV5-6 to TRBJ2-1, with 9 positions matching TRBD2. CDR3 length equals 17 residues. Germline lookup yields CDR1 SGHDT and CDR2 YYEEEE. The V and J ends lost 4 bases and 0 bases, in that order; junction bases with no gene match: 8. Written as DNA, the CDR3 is TGTGCCAGCAGCCCCCTCGGCGGGGGGGGCTCCTACAATGAGCAGTTCTTC. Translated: CASSPLGGGGSYNEQFF. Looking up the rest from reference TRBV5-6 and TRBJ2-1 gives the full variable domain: DAGVTQSPTHLIKTRGQQVTLRCSPKSGHDTVSWYQQALGQGPQFIFQYYEEEERQRGNFPDRFSGHQFPNYSSELNVNALLLGDSALYLCASSPLGGGGSYNEQFFGPGTRLTVL.

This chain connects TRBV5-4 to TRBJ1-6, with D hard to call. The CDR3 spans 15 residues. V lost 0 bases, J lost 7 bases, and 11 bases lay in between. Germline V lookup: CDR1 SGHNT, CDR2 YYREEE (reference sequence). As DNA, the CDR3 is TGTGCCAGCAGCTTGGATGGGAGGGAAAATTCACCCCTCCACTTT. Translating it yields CASSLDGRENSPLHF.

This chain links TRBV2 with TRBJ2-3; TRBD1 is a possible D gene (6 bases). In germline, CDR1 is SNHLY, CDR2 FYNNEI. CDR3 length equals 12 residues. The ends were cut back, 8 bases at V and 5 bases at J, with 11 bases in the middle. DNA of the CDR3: TGTGCCAGCCTCAGGGGTGAAGATACGCAGTATTTT. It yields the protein CASLRGEDTQYF.

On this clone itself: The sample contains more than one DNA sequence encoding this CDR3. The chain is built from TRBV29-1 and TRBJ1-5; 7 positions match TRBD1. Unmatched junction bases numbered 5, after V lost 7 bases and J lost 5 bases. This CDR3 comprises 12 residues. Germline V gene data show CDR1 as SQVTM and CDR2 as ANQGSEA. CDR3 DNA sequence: TGCAGCGCCCGGACAGGTGATCAGCCCCAGCATTTT. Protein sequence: CSARTGDQPQHF.

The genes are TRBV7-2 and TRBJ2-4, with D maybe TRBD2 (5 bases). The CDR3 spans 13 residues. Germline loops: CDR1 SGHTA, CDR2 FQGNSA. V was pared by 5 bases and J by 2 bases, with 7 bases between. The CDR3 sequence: CASSHGTKNIQYF. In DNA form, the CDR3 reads TGTGCCAGCAGCCACGGGACCAAAAACATTCAGTACTTC. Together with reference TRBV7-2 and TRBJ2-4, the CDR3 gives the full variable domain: GAGVSQSPSNKVTEKGKDVELRCDPISGHTALYWYRQSLGQGLEFLIYFQGNSAPDKSGLPSDRFSAERTGGSVSTLTIQRTQQEDSAVYLCASSHGTKNIQYFGAGTRLSVL.

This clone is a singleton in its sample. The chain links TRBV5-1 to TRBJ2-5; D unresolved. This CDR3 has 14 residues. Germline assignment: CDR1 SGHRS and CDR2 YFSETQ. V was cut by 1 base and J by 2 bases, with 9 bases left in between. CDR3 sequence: CASSLTGQQETQYF. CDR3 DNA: TGCGCCAGCAGCTTGACTGGGCAGCAAGAGACCCAGTACTTC.

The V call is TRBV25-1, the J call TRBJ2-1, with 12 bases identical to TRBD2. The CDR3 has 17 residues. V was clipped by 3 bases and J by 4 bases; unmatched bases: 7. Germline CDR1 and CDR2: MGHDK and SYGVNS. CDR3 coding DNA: TGTGCCAGCAGTGACTTTACCGGACTAGCGGGGTACAATGAGCAGTTCTTC. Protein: CASSDFTGLAGYNEQFF.

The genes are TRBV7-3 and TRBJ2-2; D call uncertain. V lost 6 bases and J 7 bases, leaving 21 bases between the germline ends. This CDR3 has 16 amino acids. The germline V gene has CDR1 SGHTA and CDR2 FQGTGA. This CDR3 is CASSGHLDLDGGELFF. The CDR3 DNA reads TGTGCCAGCAGTGGGCACCTTGACCTCGATGGCGGGGAGCTGTTTTTT. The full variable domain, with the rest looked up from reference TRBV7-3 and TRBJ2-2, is GAGVSQTPSNKVTEKGKYVELRCDPISGHTALYWYRQSLGQGPEFLIYFQGTGAADDSGLPNDRFFAVRPEGSVSTLKIQRTERGDSAVYLCASSGHLDLDGGELFFGEGSRLTVL.

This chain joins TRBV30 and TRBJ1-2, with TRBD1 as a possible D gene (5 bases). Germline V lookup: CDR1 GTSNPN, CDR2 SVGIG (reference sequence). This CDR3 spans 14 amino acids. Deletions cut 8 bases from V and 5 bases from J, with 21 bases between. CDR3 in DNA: TGTGCCGATTCCAGCACAGGTGTTTGGTATGGCTACACCTTC. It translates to CADSSTGVWYGYTF.

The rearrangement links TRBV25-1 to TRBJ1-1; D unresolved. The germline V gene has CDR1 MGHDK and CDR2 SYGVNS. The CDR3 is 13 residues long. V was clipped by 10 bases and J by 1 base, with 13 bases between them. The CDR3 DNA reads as TGTGCCACGAATACCAAAGGGAACACTGAAGCTTTCTTT. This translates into CATNTKGNTEAFF.

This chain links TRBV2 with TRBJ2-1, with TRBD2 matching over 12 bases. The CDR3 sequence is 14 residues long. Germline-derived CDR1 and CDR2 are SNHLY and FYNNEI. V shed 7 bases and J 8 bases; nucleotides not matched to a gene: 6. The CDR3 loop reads CASKGTSGPDEQFF. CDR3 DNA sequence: TGTGCCAGCAAGGGGACTAGCGGGCCTGATGAGCAGTTCTTC.

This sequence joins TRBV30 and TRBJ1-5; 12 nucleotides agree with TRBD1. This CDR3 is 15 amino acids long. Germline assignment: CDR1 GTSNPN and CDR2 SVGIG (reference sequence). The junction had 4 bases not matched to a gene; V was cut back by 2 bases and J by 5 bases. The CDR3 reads CAWSPGTGGDQPQHF. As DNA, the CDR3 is TGTGCCTGGAGTCCCGGGACAGGGGGCGATCAGCCCCAGCATTTT.

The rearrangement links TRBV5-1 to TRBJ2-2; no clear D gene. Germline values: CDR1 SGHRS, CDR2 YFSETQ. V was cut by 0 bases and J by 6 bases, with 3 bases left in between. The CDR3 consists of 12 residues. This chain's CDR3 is CASSLGSGELFF. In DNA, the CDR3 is TGCGCCAGCAGCTTGGGATCCGGGGAGCTGTTTTTT.

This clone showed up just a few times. CDR3 in amino acids: CASSLDRGEAFF. In DNA form, the CDR3 reads TGTGCCAGCAGCCTTGACAGGGGTGAAGCTTTCTTT. The chain links TRBV2 to TRBJ1-1; TRBD1 agrees at 8 bases. The CDR3 sequence is 12 residues long. J lost 7 bases, V lost 6 bases, and 4 bases had no gene match. The germline gives CDR1 SNHLY, CDR2 FYNNEI.

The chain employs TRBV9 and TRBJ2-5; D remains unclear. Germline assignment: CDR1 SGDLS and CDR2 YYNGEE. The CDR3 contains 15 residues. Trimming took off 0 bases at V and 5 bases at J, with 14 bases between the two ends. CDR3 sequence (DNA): TGTGCCAGCAGCGTAGGGCTTCTGGGTACGGAGACCCAGTACTTC. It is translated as CASSVGLLGTETQYF. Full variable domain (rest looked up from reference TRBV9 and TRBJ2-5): DSGVTQTPKHLITATGQRVTLRCSPRSGDLSVYWYQQSLDQGLQFLIQYYNGEERAKGNILERFSAQQFPDLHSELNLSSLELGDSALYFCASSVGLLGTETQYFGPGTRLLVL.

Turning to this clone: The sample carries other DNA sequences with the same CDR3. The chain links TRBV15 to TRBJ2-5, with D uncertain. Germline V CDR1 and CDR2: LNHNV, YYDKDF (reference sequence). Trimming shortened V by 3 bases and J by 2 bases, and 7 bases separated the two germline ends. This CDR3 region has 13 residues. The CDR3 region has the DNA TGTGCCACCAGCAGGGCGCCGCAAGAGACCCAGTACTTC. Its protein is CATSRAPQETQYF.

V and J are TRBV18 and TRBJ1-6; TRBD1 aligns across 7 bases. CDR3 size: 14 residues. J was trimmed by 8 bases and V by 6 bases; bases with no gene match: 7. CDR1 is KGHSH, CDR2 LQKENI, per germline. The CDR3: CASSSTGRDSPLHF. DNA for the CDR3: TGTGCCAGCTCTTCGACAGGGCGGGATTCACCCCTCCACTTT.

Here the CDR3 reads CAWSPQGNRQPQHF. As DNA, the CDR3 is TGTGCCTGGAGCCCCCAGGGAAATAGGCAGCCCCAGCATTTT. This chain connects TRBV30 to TRBJ1-5; D perhaps matches TRBD1 (5 bases). V was shortened by 3 bases and J by 7 bases, with 16 bases between the two germline ends. This CDR3 contains 14 residues. Per germline, CDR1 GTSNPN and CDR2 SVGIG (reference sequence).

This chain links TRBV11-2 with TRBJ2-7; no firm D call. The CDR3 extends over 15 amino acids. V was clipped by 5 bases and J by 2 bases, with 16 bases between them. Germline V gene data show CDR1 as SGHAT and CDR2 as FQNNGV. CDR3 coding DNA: TGTGCCAGCAGCCTTGTGGGCCTACAAGCCTACGAGCAGTACTTC. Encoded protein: CASSLVGLQAYEQYF.

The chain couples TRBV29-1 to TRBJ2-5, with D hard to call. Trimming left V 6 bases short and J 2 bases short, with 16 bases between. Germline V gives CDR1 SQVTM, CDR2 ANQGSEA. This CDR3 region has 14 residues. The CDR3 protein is CSVAQRMAQETQYF. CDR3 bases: TGCAGCGTCGCGCAACGGATGGCTCAAGAGACCCAGTACTTC.

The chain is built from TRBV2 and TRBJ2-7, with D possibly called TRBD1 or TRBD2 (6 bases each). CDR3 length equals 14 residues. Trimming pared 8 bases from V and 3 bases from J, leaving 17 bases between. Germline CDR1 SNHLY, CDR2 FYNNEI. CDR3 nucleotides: TGTGCCAGCGGGAAGGGGGGTCTGAGCTACGAGCAGTACTTC. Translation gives CASGKGGLSYEQYF.

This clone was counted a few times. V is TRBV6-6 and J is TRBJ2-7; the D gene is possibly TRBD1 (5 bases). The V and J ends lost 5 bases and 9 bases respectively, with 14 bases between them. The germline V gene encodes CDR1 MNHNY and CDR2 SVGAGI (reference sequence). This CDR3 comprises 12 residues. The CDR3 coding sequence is TGTGCCAGCAGTGACCCCCAGGGTTTGCAGTACTTC. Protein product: CASSDPQGLQYF.

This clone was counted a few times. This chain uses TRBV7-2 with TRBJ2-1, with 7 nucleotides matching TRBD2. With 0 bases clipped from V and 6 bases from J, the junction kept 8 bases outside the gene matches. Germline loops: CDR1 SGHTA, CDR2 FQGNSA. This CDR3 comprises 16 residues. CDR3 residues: CASSLAGQRGGNEQFF. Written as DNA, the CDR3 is TGTGCCAGCAGCTTAGCAGGGCAGCGGGGCGGCAATGAGCAGTTCTTC.

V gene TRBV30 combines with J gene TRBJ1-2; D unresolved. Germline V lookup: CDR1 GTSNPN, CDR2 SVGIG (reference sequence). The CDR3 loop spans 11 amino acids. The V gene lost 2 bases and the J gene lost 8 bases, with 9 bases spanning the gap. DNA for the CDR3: TGTGCCTGGAGTCAAGGGTTCGGCTACACCTTC. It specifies CAWSQGFGYTF.

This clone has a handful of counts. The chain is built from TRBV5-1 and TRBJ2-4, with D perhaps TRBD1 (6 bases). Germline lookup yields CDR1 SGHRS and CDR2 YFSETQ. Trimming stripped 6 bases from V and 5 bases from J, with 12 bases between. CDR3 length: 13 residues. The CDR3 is CASTGTLENIQYF. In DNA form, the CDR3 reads TGCGCCAGCACGGGGACATTAGAAAACATTCAGTACTTC.

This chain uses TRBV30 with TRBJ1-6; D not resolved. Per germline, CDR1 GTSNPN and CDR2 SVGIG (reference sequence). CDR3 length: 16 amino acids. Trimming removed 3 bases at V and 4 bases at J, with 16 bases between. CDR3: CAWRPPWRVYNSPLHF. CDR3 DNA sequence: TGTGCCTGGAGACCTCCTTGGAGGGTATATAATTCACCCCTCCACTTT.

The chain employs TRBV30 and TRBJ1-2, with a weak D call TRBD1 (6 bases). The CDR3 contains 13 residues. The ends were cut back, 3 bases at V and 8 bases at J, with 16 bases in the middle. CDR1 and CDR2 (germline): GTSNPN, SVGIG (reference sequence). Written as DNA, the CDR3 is TGTGCCTGGAGCCCACAGGGACGGTACGGCTACACCTTC. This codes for CAWSPQGRYGYTF.

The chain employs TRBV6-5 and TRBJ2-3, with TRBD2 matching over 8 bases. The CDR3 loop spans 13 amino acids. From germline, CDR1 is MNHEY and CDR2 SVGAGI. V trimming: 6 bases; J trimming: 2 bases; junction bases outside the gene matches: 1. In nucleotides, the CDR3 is TGTGCCAGCAGGCGGGGGGTCACAGATACGCAGTATTTT. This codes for CASRRGVTDTQYF.

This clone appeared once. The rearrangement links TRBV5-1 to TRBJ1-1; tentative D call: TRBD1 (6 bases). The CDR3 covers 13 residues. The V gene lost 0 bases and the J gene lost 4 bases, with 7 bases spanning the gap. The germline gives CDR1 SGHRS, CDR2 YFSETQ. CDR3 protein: CASSLGGRTEAFF. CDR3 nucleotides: TGCGCCAGCAGCTTGGGGGGGCGCACTGAAGCTTTCTTT.